The entry below gives a single T cell receptor (beta chain) sequence along with its context. Produced via immunoSEQ multiplex PCR; TCRdb's table is partial and in-frame only. The sample shows fewer than 250,000 clones, 80% to 90% of them seen only once. The record originates from a study of blood T cell repertoires in COVID-19. Study as a whole: There were acute and convalescent COVID-19 samples, and they came from the United States, Italy and Spain. PBMCs, B-cell-depleted T cells, or T cells provided the cDNA or gDNA that made up the material.

In assigning cohorts, the study relied on participant-reported clinical history. V dropped 5 bases and J dropped 5 bases, with 4 bases sitting between them. This CDR3 has 11 amino acids. Sequenced sample: PBMCs or T cells enriched from blood (not recorded which). This receptor was identified in a woman in her forties with acute COVID-19. The V gene is TRBV12-3 or TRBV12-4, the J gene TRBJ2-1, with D uncertain. CDR3 DNA: TGTGCCAGCAGTCACAACAATGAGCAGTTCTTC. This translates into CASSHNNEQFF.